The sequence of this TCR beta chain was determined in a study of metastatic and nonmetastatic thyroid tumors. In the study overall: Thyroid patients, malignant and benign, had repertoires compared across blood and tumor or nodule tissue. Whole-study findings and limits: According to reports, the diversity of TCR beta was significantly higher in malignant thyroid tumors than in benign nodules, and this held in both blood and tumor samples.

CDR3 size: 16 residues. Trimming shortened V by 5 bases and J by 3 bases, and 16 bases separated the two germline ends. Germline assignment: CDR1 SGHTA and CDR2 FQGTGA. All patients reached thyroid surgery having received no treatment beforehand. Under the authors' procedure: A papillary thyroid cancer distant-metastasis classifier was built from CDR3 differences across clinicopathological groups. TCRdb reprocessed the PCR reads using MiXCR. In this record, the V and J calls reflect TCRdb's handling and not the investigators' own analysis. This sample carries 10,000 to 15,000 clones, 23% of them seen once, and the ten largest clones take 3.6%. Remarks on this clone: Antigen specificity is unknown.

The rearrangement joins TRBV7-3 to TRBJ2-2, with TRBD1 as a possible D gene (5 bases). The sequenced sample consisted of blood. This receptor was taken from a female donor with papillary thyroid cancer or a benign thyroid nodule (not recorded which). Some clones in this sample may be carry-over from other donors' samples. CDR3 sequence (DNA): TGTGCCAGCAGCCGTAAATCGGACATTTACACCGGGGAGCTGTTTTTT. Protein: CASSRKSDIYTGELFF.